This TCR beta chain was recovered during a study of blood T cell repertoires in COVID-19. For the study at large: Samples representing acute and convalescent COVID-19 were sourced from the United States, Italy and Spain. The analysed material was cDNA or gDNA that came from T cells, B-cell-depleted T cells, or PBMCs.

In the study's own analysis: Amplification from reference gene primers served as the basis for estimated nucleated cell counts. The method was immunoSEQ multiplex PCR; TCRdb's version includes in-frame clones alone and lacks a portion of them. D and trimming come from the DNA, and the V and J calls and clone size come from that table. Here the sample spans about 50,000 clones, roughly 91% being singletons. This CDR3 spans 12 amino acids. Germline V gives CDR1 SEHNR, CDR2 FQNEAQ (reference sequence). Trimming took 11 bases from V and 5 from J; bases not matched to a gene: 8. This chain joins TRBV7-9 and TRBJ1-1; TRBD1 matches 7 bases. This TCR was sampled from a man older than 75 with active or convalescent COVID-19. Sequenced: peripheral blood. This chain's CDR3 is CADEQGRTEAFF. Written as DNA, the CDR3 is TGTGCCGACGAACAGGGGAGGACTGAAGCTTTCTTT.